This T cell receptor (beta chain) is drawn from a study of blood T cell repertoires in COVID-19. Across the study: Acute and convalescent COVID-19 specimens originated in the United States, Italy and Spain. Sample material is recorded as cDNA or gDNA derived from T cells, B-cell-depleted T cells, or PBMCs.

As handled by the study authors: Amplification of reference gene primers provided the estimated nucleated cell counts. The method was immunoSEQ multiplex PCR; TCRdb's version includes in-frame clones alone and lacks a portion of them. Clonal size and the V and J genes are those of that table, whereas D and trimming came from the DNA. This sample has about 140,000 clones; around 76% occur once, and the top ten carry around 12%. The CDR3 spans 17 residues. This receptor was identified in a man older than 75 with acute or convalescent COVID-19. This sequence joins TRBV21-1 and TRBJ1-5; the table gives TRBD1 as D, unverified against the DNA. TRBV21-1 constitutes a pseudogene. The sequenced sample was peripheral blood. This chain's CDR3 is CASSKALYRDKNQPQHF. The CDR3 bases are TGTGCCAGCAGCAAAGCCCTATACCGGGACAAAAATCAGCCCCAGCATTTT.